The entry below describes one T cell receptor beta chain. The CDR3 has 15 residues. Germline CDR1 LNHDA, CDR2 SQIVND (reference sequence). J lost 0 bases, V lost 5 bases, and 3 bases had no gene match. Study processing details: It was from reference gene primer amplification that nucleated cell counts were estimated. TCRdb keeps only in-frame clones here, not all; method: immunoSEQ multiplex PCR. V, J and clone size are those of that table, while D and trimming were read from the DNA. The data contain 100,000 or so clones, 70% to 90% of them singletons. The record originates from a study of blood T cell repertoires in COVID-19. Looking at the study overall: Material from acute and convalescent COVID-19 was sourced from the United States, Italy and Spain. T cells, B-cell-depleted T cells, or PBMCs supplied cDNA or gDNA.

V usage is TRBV19 and J usage is TRBJ2-7, with 11 bases that match TRBD1. The sample comprised peripheral blood. This TCR was sampled from a woman aged 25-40 years with acute or convalescent COVID-19. CDR3 sequence (DNA): TGTGCCAGTAGTTTCGGACAGGGGGCCTCCTACGAGCAGTACTTC. Encoded protein: CASSFGQGASYEQYF.